What follows are 21 T cell receptor beta chains derived from one specimen sequenced in a study of PD-L1 blockade in urothelial cancer. Only in-frame clones appear in the TCRdb table, and some are missing; sequencing was by immunoSEQ multiplex PCR. The sample includes tens of thousands of clones, approximately 80% seen only once; the top ten take approximately 4%. The sequences come from PBMCs, collected around atezolizumab (anti-PD-L1) treatment. Source of these receptors: a man between 70 and 80 years old with urothelial cancer.

The chain carries TRBV5-1 and TRBJ2-1, with a weak D call TRBD2 (5 bases). V lost 0 bases and J lost 7, with 11 bases in between. The CDR3 is made up of 14 amino acids. Germline values: CDR1 SGHRS, CDR2 YFSETQ. The CDR3 coding sequence is TGCGCCAGCAGCTTGGTGCTGGGAGAGAATGAGCAGTTCTTC. It is translated as CASSLVLGENEQFF.

The chain has TRBV5-4 and TRBJ1-1; D is uncertain. V lost 0 bases and J lost 11, with 23 bases in between. The CDR3 covers 16 residues. Germline-derived CDR1 and CDR2 are SGHNT and YYREEE (reference sequence). CDR3 residues: CASSLAIRAPGERAFF. The CDR3 region has the DNA TGTGCCAGCAGCTTGGCGATCCGGGCCCCGGGCGAGCGGGCTTTCTTT.

This chain links TRBV28 with TRBJ2-7; 7 bases agree with TRBD1. After removal of 8 bases from V and 8 bases from J, the junction contained 21 bases not matched to a gene. CDR3 length: 16 residues. CDR1 and CDR2 (germline): MDHEN, SYDVKM. The CDR3 DNA sequence: TGTGCCAGCCCCGGACAGGATGTGAGAGTACCTACGAAGCAGTACTTC. It specifies CASPGQDVRVPTKQYF.

V is TRBV7-3 and J is TRBJ2-1; 7 positions match TRBD1. The CDR3 spans 14 residues. V lost 2 bases to trimming and J lost 5 bases; unmatched junction nucleotides: 3. Germline values: CDR1 SGHTA, CDR2 FQGTGA. The CDR3 spells CASSLGQGDNEQFF. CDR3 sequence (DNA): TGTGCCAGCAGCTTAGGGCAGGGGGACAATGAGCAGTTCTTC. Full variable domain (outside the CDR3, taken from reference TRBV7-3 and TRBJ2-1): GAGVSQTPSNKVTEKGKYVELRCDPISGHTALYWYRQSLGQGPEFLIYFQGTGAADDSGLPNDRFFAVRPEGSVSTLKIQRTERGDSAVYLCASSLGQGDNEQFFGPGTRLTVL.

V gene TRBV18 combines with J gene TRBJ1-2; TRBD1 matches at 9 bases. The V gene's germline CDR1 is KGHSH and CDR2 LQKENI. The ends lost 4 bases at V and 2 bases at J; junction bases unmatched: 8. This CDR3 is built from 16 residues. CDR3 bases: TGTGCCAGCTCACGGGACAGGGTGTCGGAGAACTATGGCTACACCTTC. Its protein product is CASSRDRVSENYGYTF.

The chain recombines TRBV5-8 with TRBJ1-5; D remains ambiguous. The CDR3 has 15 amino acids. Germline V gene data show CDR1 as SGHTS and CDR2 as YDEGEE. V shed 0 bases and J shed 5 bases, with 12 bases lying between them. CDR3 protein: CASSLGETGDQPQHF. The CDR3 DNA follows: TGTGCCAGCAGCTTGGGGGAGACGGGAGATCAGCCCCAGCATTTT.

This chain connects TRBV6-1 to TRBJ2-3; D might be TRBD2 (5 bases). Germline values: CDR1 MNHNS, CDR2 SASEGT. The CDR3 loop spans 14 amino acids. V lost 7 bases, J lost 3 bases, and 14 bases lay in between. DNA of the CDR3: TGTGCCAGCATCGACCCCGGACTGACAGATACGCAGTATTTT. It is translated as CASIDPGLTDTQYF.

This chain's CDR3 is CASSADRDRTYEQYF. CDR3 in DNA: TGTGCCAGCAGTGCGGACCGGGACAGGACATACGAGCAGTACTTC. The chain employs TRBV28 and TRBJ2-7, with 8 nucleotides matching TRBD1. V was clipped by 5 bases and J by 4 bases; unmatched bases: 10. There are 15 residues in the CDR3. Germline CDR1 MDHEN, CDR2 SYDVKM.

The chain couples TRBV6-5 to TRBJ2-7; D is unresolved. V was clipped by 4 bases and J by 1 base, with 8 bases between them. Germline V gene lookup returns CDR1 MNHEY and CDR2 SVGAGI. The CDR3 covers 13 residues. In nucleotides, the CDR3 is TGTGCCAGCAGTTCCCCAGGTTCCTACGAGCAGTACTTC. This gives the protein CASSSPGSYEQYF.

The chain links TRBV29-1 to TRBJ1-1, with D tentatively TRBD1 (5 bases). There are 11 residues in the CDR3. Germline CDR1 reads SQVTM; CDR2 reads ANQGSEA. V was trimmed by 4 bases and J by 3 bases, leaving 6 bases between them. The CDR3, as DNA: TGCAGCGTTGGGGGCGACACTGAAGCTTTCTTT. It translates to CSVGGDTEAFF.

The chain employs TRBV9 and TRBJ2-3; 8 bases are shared with TRBD2. The germline V gene has CDR1 SGDLS and CDR2 YYNGEE. V dropped 0 bases and J dropped 2; count of bases not matched to a gene: 5. The CDR3 sequence is 16 residues long. The CDR3 is CASSVGISGATDTQYF. CDR3 bases: TGTGCCAGCAGCGTAGGGATTAGCGGGGCCACAGATACGCAGTATTTT. Variable domain in full (rest from reference TRBV9 and TRBJ2-3): DSGVTQTPKHLITATGQRVTLRCSPRSGDLSVYWYQQSLDQGLQFLIQYYNGEERAKGNILERFSAQQFPDLHSELNLSSLELGDSALYFCASSVGISGATDTQYFGPGTRLTVL.

The chain carries TRBV4-1 and TRBJ2-1; D gene ambiguous. V was cut by 0 bases and J by 8 bases, with 11 bases left in between. The CDR3 has 14 residues. The germline V gene has CDR1 MGHRA and CDR2 YSYEKL. Here the CDR3 DNA reads TGCGCCAGCAGCCAAGATAGGCGCGGCGATGAGCAGTTCTTC. Protein product: CASSQDRRGDEQFF.

This clone was observed once. The rearrangement joins TRBV2 to TRBJ2-5; D is possibly TRBD1 (5 bases). Germline V gene sequence: CDR1 SNHLY, CDR2 FYNNEI. V was clipped by 6 bases and J by 1 base, with 9 bases between them. The CDR3 has 13 amino acids. The CDR3 bases are TGTGCCAGCAGAAGGGGTCCCCAAGAGACCCAGTACTTC. Its translation is CASRRGPQETQYF.

The chain employs TRBV18 and TRBJ1-4; 8 nucleotides line up with TRBD1. From germline, CDR1 is KGHSH and CDR2 LQKENI. V dropped 3 bases and J dropped 4; count of bases not matched to a gene: 4. The CDR3 spans 15 residues. The CDR3 loop reads CASSPGTGYNEKLFF. As DNA, the CDR3 is TGTGCCAGCTCACCGGGGACAGGTTATAATGAAAAACTGTTTTTT.

The chain employs TRBV7-6 and TRBJ2-3; D gene ambiguous. Germline V gene lookup returns CDR1 SGHVS and CDR2 FNYEAQ. CDR3 length equals 14 residues. Trimming took off 5 bases at V and 3 bases at J, with 12 bases between the two ends. CDR3 sequence reads: CASSPGVGTDTQYF. The CDR3 region has the DNA TGTGCCAGCAGCCCTGGAGTAGGAACAGATACGCAGTATTTT.

This clone was detected only once. The V gene is TRBV10-3, the J gene TRBJ2-7; 11 bases align to TRBD1. Germline loops: CDR1 ENHRY, CDR2 SYGVKD. J gave up 9 bases and V 3 bases, and 10 bases lay outside the gene matches. CDR3 length: 15 amino acids. For the CDR3, the DNA is TGTGCCATCAGTGACGGTCCGGGACAGGGGGTTGGGCAGTACTTC. Its translation is CAISDGPGQGVGQYF.

This clone showed up just a few times. The chain combines TRBV7-9 with TRBJ1-2; D not certain. CDR3 length: 13 amino acids. Trimming took off 2 bases at V and 6 bases at J, with 10 bases between the two ends. The germline V gene encodes CDR1 SEHNR and CDR2 FQNEAQ (reference sequence). CDR3 region: CASSLSPGNGYTF. Written as DNA, the CDR3 is TGTGCCAGCAGCTTATCGCCCGGGAATGGCTACACCTTC. The full variable domain, in which reference TRBV7-9 and TRBJ1-2 provide the parts outside the CDR3, is DTGVSQNPRHKITKRGQNVTFRCDPISEHNRLYWYRQTLGQGPEFLTYFQNEAQLEKSRLLSDRFSAERPKGSFSTLEIQRTEQGDSAMYLCASSLSPGNGYTFGSGTRLTVV.

The chain uses TRBV9 and TRBJ2-7; 10 nucleotides match TRBD2. The length of the CDR3 is 15 residues. Per germline, CDR1 SGDLS and CDR2 YYNGEE. The junction had 7 bases not matched to a gene; V was cut back by 4 bases and J by 3 bases. The CDR3 DNA sequence: TGTGCCAGCAGCACCGCTAGCGGGAGTATCTACGAGCAGTACTTC. This codes for CASSTASGSIYEQYF.

This chain links TRBV4-1 with TRBJ1-1, with D unclear. The ends were cut back, 0 bases at V and 0 bases at J, with 14 bases in the middle. CDR3 length: 17 amino acids. Per germline, CDR1 MGHRA and CDR2 YSYEKL. The CDR3 here is CASSQDGWPSMNTEAFF. Written as DNA, the CDR3 is TGCGCCAGCAGCCAAGATGGTTGGCCTTCCATGAACACTGAAGCTTTCTTT.

In this sample, this clone is medium-sized. The rearrangement uses TRBV23-1 and TRBJ2-7; D gene uncertain. TRBV23-1 is an ORF, and what it does is uncertain. V dropped 3 bases and J dropped 6 bases, with 15 bases sitting between them. CDR3 length: 14 amino acids. The CDR3 here is CASSQVTNTTEQYF. The CDR3 DNA follows: TGCGCCAGCAGTCAGGTTACTAACACTACCGAGCAGTACTTC.

The chain recombines TRBV19 with TRBJ2-7; a weak D match, TRBD1 (7 bases). CDR1 and CDR2 from the germline V gene are LNHDA and SQIVND (reference sequence). The CDR3 contains 13 residues. V dropped 6 bases and J dropped 2 bases, with 11 bases sitting between them. For the CDR3, the DNA is TGTGCCAGTAGGGCGGGACAGCCCTACGAGCAGTACTTC. Protein: CASRAGQPYEQYF.